This T cell receptor (beta chain) was sequenced during a study of cytomegalovirus exposure and HLA in healthy donors. Study information: A preliminary data release comprised 80 million to 95 million unique TCRs obtained from HLA-typed donors.

Worth noting for this clone: Its antigen is as yet unknown.

CDR1 and CDR2 from the germline V gene are WNHNN and SYGVQD (reference sequence). Losses at the gene ends were 8 bases for V and 4 bases for J; bases not matched to a gene: 5. The CDR3 extends over 13 amino acids. Use of 60 Vbeta and 13 Jbeta primers characterized the PCR. Repertoires were generated with immunoSEQ multiplex PCR, while TCRdb's copy carries only in-frame clones and drops some. The sample table sets out 100,000 to 150,000 clones. Study results and limitations: The authors listed some 150 TCR beta chains as cytomegalovirus-associated.

The material sequenced was PBMCs. The rearrangement links TRBV10-1 to TRBJ2-7, with 10 bases aligning to TRBD1. The TCR sequence derives from a man aged 18 to 29 in good health and CMV-seronegative. The CDR3 loop reads CASSGTGVYEQYF. CDR3 DNA: TGCGCCAGCTCCGGGACAGGGGTATACGAGCAGTACTTC.